A single sample gave rise to the 24 T cell receptor beta chains below, sequenced in a study of blood T cell repertoires in COVID-19. The repertoire was sequenced with immunoSEQ multiplex PCR; TCRdb's copy has only in-frame clones and lacks some. Of a few hundred thousand clones listed, about 86% are singletons. Specimen: PBMCs or T cells enriched from blood (not recorded which). The receptors stem from a middle-aged woman with acute COVID-19.

This rearrangement joins TRBV5-8 to TRBJ2-6; weak D call: TRBD1 (6 bases). Germline assignment: CDR1 SGHTS and CDR2 YDEGEE. The V and J ends lost 4 bases and 7 bases respectively, with 18 bases between them. The CDR3 runs to 16 residues. This CDR3 is CASSHRTGLGANVLTF. CDR3 nucleotide sequence: TGTGCCAGCAGCCATCGCACAGGGTTAGGAGCCAACGTCCTGACTTTC.

V and J are TRBV7-9 and TRBJ2-7, with a possible D match to TRBD1 (5 bases). Looked up from germline, CDR1 is SEHNR and CDR2 is FQNEAQ (reference sequence). V was trimmed by 2 bases and J by 0 bases, leaving 14 bases between them. The CDR3 is 16 residues long. The CDR3 is CASSLNMGQGSYEQYF. CDR3 sequence (DNA): TGTGCCAGCAGCTTAAATATGGGGCAGGGCTCCTACGAGCAGTACTTC.

The CDR3 DNA reads TGTGCCAGCAACCCCGGGGGAATTCGGGGAAACACCATATATTTT. This codes for CASNPGGIRGNTIYF. The rearrangement joins TRBV6-5 to TRBJ1-3, with TRBD1 as a possible D gene (5 bases). V was trimmed by 7 bases and J by 4 bases, leaving 17 bases between them. Germline-derived CDR1 and CDR2 are MNHEY and SVGAGI. There are 15 residues in the CDR3.

The chain combines TRBV4-3 with TRBJ2-1; TRBD1 aligns across 7 bases. CDR1 and CDR2 (germline): LGHNA, YSLEER. This CDR3 contains 14 residues. V lost 5 bases and J lost 7; bases outside the gene matches: 8. The CDR3 DNA follows: TGCGCCAGCAGCGGCGAGGGGGCCGGGAATGAGCAGTTCTTC. It encodes CASSGEGAGNEQFF.

The J gene is TRBJ2-7, the V gene TRBV13; TRBD1 matches at 7 bases. Losses at the gene ends were 4 bases for V and 0 bases for J; bases not matched to a gene: 12. The CDR3 totals 17 residues. The germline CDR1 and CDR2 sequences are PRHDT and FYEKMQ (reference sequence). In DNA form, the CDR3 reads TGTGCCAGCAGCTCCTACGCCCCCGGACAGGTCTCCTACGAGCAGTACTTC. Protein sequence: CASSSYAPGQVSYEQYF.

J is TRBJ1-3 and V is TRBV7-9; possible D gene TRBD1, 6 bases. CDR1 and CDR2 from the germline V gene are SEHNR and FQNEAQ (reference sequence). Trimming removed 11 bases from V and 3 bases from J, with 14 bases in between. The CDR3 has 13 amino acids. The CDR3 loop is CALQRGGGNTIYF. In DNA, the CDR3 is TGTGCCCTACAGCGAGGGGGTGGAAACACCATATATTTT.

The chain carries TRBV4-1 and TRBJ2-1, with 10 nucleotides matching TRBD2. CDR3 length: 15 amino acids. V was pared by 4 bases and J by 8 bases, with 8 bases of the junction left unmatched. Per germline, CDR1 MGHRA and CDR2 YSYEKL. The CDR3 loop reads CASSLSGTSVDEQFF. The DNA for the CDR3 is TGCGCCAGCAGCCTTTCTGGGACTAGCGTGGATGAGCAGTTCTTC.

This clone was seen just once. This chain uses TRBV6-5 with TRBJ2-1; TRBD2 agrees at 8 bases. J was trimmed by 8 bases and V by 6 bases; bases with no gene match: 12. The germline V gene has CDR1 MNHEY and CDR2 SVGAGI. CDR3 length: 15 residues. The CDR3 loop is CASSPAGLAVDEQFF. DNA for the CDR3: TGTGCCAGCAGCCCCGCAGGACTAGCTGTCGATGAGCAGTTCTTC.

A word on this clone: In the same sample, other DNA sequences code for this CDR3. The chain combines TRBV11-2 with TRBJ1-5, with unresolved D. Germline-derived CDR1 and CDR2 are SGHAT and FQNNGV. The CDR3 loop spans 15 amino acids. V was trimmed by 1 base and J by 0 bases, leaving 7 bases between them. The CDR3 nucleotides are TGTGCCAGCAGCTTAGGCACAGTTAGCAATCAGCCCCAGCATTTT. The encoded protein is CASSLGTVSNQPQHF. Using reference TRBV11-2 and TRBJ1-5 for the parts outside the CDR3, the full variable domain is EAGVAQSPRYKIIEKRQSVAFWCNPISGHATLYWYQQILGQGPKLLIQFQNNGVVDDSQLPKDRFSAERLKGVDSTLKIQPAKLEDSAVYLCASSLGTVSNQPQHFGDGTRLSIL.

V gene TRBV2 combines with J gene TRBJ1-1, with a tentative D call TRBD1 (5 bases). Germline assignment: CDR1 SNHLY and CDR2 FYNNEI. Trimming stripped 1 base from V and 2 bases from J, with 14 bases between. The CDR3 consists of 16 residues. CDR3 loop: CASSEGGGLINTEAFF. For the CDR3, the DNA is TGTGCCAGCAGTGAAGGGGGGGGACTTATCAACACTGAAGCTTTCTTT.

The chain has TRBV5-6 and TRBJ1-6, with D hard to call. The CDR3 has 16 amino acids. CDR1 and CDR2 from the germline V gene are SGHDT and YYEEEE. With 1 base removed from V and 0 bases from J, the gap between germline ends came to 8 bases. CDR3 in amino acids: CASSLWRDSYNSPLHF. CDR3 nucleotide sequence: TGTGCCAGCAGCTTGTGGCGGGACTCCTATAATTCACCCCTCCACTTT. Combining the CDR3 with reference TRBV5-6 and TRBJ1-6 gives the whole variable domain DAGVTQSPTHLIKTRGQQVTLRCSPKSGHDTVSWYQQALGQGPQFIFQYYEEEERQRGNFPDRFSGHQFPNYSSELNVNALLLGDSALYLCASSLWRDSYNSPLHFGNGTRLTVT.

The V and J genes are TRBV28 and TRBJ1-6, with no clear D. Trimming took 3 bases from V and 7 from J, leaving 4 bases between them. The CDR3 consists of 12 residues. Germline V gene lookup returns CDR1 MDHEN and CDR2 SYDVKM. Here the CDR3 reads CASSFKNSPLHF. CDR3 DNA: TGTGCCAGCAGTTTTAAAAATTCACCCCTCCACTTT.

Notes on this clone: One end of the junction fails to match germline, which may point to a read error. This chain joins TRBV6-2 or TRBV6-3 and TRBJ1-4, with D unresolved. CDR3 length: 15 residues. The germline gives CDR1 MNHEY, CDR2 SVGEGT. For the CDR3, the DNA is TGTGCCAGCAGTTATGAAGGACTTACTAGTGAAAAACTGTTTTTT. Its translation: CASSYEGLTSEKLFF.

V gene TRBV7-9 combines with J gene TRBJ2-7; 7 bases are a match to TRBD2. Per the germline V gene, CDR1 is SEHNR and CDR2 is FQNEAQ (reference sequence). The CDR3 totals 17 residues. The V gene end was trimmed by 6 bases and the J gene end by 4 bases; junction bases not matched to a gene: 18. The CDR3 is CASSLRLLAEGIYEQYF. The CDR3 coding sequence is TGTGCCAGCAGTTTGAGACTTCTAGCGGAGGGAATTTACGAGCAGTACTTC.

This clone was seen once. This chain links TRBV19 with TRBJ2-1; TRBD2 matches at 7 bases. Germline CDR1 reads LNHDA; CDR2 reads SQIVND (reference sequence). CDR3 length equals 10 residues. In nucleotides, the CDR3 is TGTTCTAGCGGAGACAATGAGCAGTTCTTC. Residues: CSSGDNEQFF.

V is TRBV19 and J is TRBJ2-1; maybe TRBD1 (5 bases). The CDR3 runs to 15 residues. Trimming stripped 3 bases from V and 8 bases from J, with 17 bases between. Germline CDR1 and CDR2: LNHDA and SQIVND (reference sequence). CDR3 nucleotide sequence: TGTGCCAGTAGTATGGTAGGACGATGGGGCGATGAGCAGTTCTTC. It yields the protein CASSMVGRWGDEQFF.

CDR3 sequence: CASSIAGVPQHF. CDR3 sequence (DNA): TGTGCCAGTAGTATAGCCGGAGTGCCCCAGCATTTT. V gene TRBV19 combines with J gene TRBJ1-5; D gene uncertain. Trimming cost V 1 base and J 9 bases, with 7 bases left between them. Germline V gives CDR1 LNHDA, CDR2 SQIVND (reference sequence). The CDR3 has 12 amino acids.

This chain connects TRBV27 to TRBJ1-5; D gene uncertain. CDR1 and CDR2 (germline): MNHEY, SMNVEV (reference sequence). V gave up 3 bases and J gave up 3 bases, with 9 bases separating them. The CDR3 covers 14 residues. The CDR3 spells CASSFTGDNQPQHF. DNA of the CDR3: TGTGCCAGCAGTTTTACCGGGGACAATCAGCCCCAGCATTTT.

CDR3 bases: TGTGCCAGCAGTGTCCTGGGGGGAGGGTCCTACAATGAGCAGTTCTTC. This sequence encodes CASSVLGGGSYNEQFF. The rearrangement links TRBV27 to TRBJ2-1; 7 positions agree with TRBD2. This CDR3 is built from 16 residues. The trim removed 5 bases at V and 1 base at J, leaving 8 bases unmatched. Germline V gene data show CDR1 as MNHEY and CDR2 as SMNVEV (reference sequence).

This clone was detected only once. The chain combines TRBV6-5 with TRBJ1-1, with D maybe TRBD1 (6 bases). Germline assignment: CDR1 MNHEY and CDR2 SVGAGI. Trimming shortened V by 4 bases and J by 7 bases, and 13 bases separated the two germline ends. The CDR3 totals 13 residues. In nucleotides, the CDR3 is TGTGCCAGCAGTTCCCCAGGGGTACGTGAAGCTTTCTTT. Translation: CASSSPGVREAFF.

The table lists this clone with a count of one. J is TRBJ2-1 and V is TRBV24-1; TRBD1 matches at 8 bases. The CDR3 is 12 amino acids. V lost 12 bases to trimming and J lost 6 bases; unmatched junction nucleotides: 6. The V gene's germline CDR1 is KGHDR and CDR2 SFDVKD. The CDR3 here is CAVGQGRNEQFF. CDR3 nucleotide sequence: TGTGCCGTCGGACAGGGTCGCAATGAGCAGTTCTTC.

This chain links TRBV6-2 or TRBV6-3 with TRBJ1-1, with D unresolved. V lost 4 bases to trimming and J lost 3 bases, with 15 bases between them. The germline V gene has CDR1 MNHEY and CDR2 SVGEGT. This CDR3 contains 15 residues. CDR3 bases: TGTGCCAGCAGTTCCCGGCCAACAGCGGACACTGAAGCTTTCTTT. Encoded protein: CASSSRPTADTEAFF.

The V call is TRBV27, the J call TRBJ2-7; tentatively, D is TRBD2 (6 bases). Trimming stripped 6 bases from V and 2 bases from J, with 11 bases between. Per the germline V gene, CDR1 is MNHEY and CDR2 is SMNVEV (reference sequence). This CDR3 contains 13 residues. This CDR3 is CASRHTSTYEQYF. The CDR3 coding sequence is TGTGCCAGCAGACACACTAGCACCTACGAGCAGTACTTC.

This clone came up once. This chain connects TRBV10-3 to TRBJ2-1, with 10 bases identical to TRBD2. The CDR3 has 16 amino acids. V lost 11 bases to trimming and J lost 1 base; unmatched junction nucleotides: 11. The germline V gene encodes CDR1 ENHRY and CDR2 SYGVKD. The CDR3 loop is CAGSGTSVRSYNEQFF. The CDR3 DNA sequence: TGTGCCGGCTCCGGGACTAGCGTGCGGTCCTACAATGAGCAGTTCTTC.